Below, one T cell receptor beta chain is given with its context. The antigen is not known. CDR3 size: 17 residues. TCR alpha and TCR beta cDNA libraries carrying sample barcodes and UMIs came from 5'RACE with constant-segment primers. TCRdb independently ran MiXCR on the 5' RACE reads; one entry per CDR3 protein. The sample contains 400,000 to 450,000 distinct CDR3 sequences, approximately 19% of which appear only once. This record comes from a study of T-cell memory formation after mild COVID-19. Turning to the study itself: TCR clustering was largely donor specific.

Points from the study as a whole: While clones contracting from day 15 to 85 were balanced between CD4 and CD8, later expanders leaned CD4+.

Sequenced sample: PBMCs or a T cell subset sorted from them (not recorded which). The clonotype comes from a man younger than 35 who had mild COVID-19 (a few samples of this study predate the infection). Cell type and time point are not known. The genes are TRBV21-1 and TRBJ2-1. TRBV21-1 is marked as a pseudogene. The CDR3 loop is CASSKGSSLSSYNEQFF. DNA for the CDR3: TGTGCCAGCAGCAAAGGAAGTAGCCTGAGCTCCTACAATGAGCAGTTCTTC.